The following is a T cell receptor beta chain sequence with its context. This sample was taken from a study of cytomegalovirus exposure and HLA in healthy donors. PCR primers comprised 60 Vbeta and 13 Jbeta primers. Libraries were prepared by immunoSEQ multiplex PCR; TCRdb keeps only in-frame clonotypes and omits some of them. This table holds under 150,000 clones, around two thirds found once. Germline V CDR1 and CDR2: SGHRS, YFSETQ. The CDR3 totals 14 residues. The V end was cut by 0 bases, the J end by 9 bases, with 13 bases between. This receptor was identified in a human donor in good health. Input material: PBMCs. The rearrangement links TRBV5-1 to TRBJ2-1; perhaps TRBD1 as D (5 bases). The CDR3 DNA reads as TGCGCCAGCAGCTTGGCCGAAGGGGCGGTTGAGCAGTTCTTC. Amino acids: CASSLAEGAVEQFF.